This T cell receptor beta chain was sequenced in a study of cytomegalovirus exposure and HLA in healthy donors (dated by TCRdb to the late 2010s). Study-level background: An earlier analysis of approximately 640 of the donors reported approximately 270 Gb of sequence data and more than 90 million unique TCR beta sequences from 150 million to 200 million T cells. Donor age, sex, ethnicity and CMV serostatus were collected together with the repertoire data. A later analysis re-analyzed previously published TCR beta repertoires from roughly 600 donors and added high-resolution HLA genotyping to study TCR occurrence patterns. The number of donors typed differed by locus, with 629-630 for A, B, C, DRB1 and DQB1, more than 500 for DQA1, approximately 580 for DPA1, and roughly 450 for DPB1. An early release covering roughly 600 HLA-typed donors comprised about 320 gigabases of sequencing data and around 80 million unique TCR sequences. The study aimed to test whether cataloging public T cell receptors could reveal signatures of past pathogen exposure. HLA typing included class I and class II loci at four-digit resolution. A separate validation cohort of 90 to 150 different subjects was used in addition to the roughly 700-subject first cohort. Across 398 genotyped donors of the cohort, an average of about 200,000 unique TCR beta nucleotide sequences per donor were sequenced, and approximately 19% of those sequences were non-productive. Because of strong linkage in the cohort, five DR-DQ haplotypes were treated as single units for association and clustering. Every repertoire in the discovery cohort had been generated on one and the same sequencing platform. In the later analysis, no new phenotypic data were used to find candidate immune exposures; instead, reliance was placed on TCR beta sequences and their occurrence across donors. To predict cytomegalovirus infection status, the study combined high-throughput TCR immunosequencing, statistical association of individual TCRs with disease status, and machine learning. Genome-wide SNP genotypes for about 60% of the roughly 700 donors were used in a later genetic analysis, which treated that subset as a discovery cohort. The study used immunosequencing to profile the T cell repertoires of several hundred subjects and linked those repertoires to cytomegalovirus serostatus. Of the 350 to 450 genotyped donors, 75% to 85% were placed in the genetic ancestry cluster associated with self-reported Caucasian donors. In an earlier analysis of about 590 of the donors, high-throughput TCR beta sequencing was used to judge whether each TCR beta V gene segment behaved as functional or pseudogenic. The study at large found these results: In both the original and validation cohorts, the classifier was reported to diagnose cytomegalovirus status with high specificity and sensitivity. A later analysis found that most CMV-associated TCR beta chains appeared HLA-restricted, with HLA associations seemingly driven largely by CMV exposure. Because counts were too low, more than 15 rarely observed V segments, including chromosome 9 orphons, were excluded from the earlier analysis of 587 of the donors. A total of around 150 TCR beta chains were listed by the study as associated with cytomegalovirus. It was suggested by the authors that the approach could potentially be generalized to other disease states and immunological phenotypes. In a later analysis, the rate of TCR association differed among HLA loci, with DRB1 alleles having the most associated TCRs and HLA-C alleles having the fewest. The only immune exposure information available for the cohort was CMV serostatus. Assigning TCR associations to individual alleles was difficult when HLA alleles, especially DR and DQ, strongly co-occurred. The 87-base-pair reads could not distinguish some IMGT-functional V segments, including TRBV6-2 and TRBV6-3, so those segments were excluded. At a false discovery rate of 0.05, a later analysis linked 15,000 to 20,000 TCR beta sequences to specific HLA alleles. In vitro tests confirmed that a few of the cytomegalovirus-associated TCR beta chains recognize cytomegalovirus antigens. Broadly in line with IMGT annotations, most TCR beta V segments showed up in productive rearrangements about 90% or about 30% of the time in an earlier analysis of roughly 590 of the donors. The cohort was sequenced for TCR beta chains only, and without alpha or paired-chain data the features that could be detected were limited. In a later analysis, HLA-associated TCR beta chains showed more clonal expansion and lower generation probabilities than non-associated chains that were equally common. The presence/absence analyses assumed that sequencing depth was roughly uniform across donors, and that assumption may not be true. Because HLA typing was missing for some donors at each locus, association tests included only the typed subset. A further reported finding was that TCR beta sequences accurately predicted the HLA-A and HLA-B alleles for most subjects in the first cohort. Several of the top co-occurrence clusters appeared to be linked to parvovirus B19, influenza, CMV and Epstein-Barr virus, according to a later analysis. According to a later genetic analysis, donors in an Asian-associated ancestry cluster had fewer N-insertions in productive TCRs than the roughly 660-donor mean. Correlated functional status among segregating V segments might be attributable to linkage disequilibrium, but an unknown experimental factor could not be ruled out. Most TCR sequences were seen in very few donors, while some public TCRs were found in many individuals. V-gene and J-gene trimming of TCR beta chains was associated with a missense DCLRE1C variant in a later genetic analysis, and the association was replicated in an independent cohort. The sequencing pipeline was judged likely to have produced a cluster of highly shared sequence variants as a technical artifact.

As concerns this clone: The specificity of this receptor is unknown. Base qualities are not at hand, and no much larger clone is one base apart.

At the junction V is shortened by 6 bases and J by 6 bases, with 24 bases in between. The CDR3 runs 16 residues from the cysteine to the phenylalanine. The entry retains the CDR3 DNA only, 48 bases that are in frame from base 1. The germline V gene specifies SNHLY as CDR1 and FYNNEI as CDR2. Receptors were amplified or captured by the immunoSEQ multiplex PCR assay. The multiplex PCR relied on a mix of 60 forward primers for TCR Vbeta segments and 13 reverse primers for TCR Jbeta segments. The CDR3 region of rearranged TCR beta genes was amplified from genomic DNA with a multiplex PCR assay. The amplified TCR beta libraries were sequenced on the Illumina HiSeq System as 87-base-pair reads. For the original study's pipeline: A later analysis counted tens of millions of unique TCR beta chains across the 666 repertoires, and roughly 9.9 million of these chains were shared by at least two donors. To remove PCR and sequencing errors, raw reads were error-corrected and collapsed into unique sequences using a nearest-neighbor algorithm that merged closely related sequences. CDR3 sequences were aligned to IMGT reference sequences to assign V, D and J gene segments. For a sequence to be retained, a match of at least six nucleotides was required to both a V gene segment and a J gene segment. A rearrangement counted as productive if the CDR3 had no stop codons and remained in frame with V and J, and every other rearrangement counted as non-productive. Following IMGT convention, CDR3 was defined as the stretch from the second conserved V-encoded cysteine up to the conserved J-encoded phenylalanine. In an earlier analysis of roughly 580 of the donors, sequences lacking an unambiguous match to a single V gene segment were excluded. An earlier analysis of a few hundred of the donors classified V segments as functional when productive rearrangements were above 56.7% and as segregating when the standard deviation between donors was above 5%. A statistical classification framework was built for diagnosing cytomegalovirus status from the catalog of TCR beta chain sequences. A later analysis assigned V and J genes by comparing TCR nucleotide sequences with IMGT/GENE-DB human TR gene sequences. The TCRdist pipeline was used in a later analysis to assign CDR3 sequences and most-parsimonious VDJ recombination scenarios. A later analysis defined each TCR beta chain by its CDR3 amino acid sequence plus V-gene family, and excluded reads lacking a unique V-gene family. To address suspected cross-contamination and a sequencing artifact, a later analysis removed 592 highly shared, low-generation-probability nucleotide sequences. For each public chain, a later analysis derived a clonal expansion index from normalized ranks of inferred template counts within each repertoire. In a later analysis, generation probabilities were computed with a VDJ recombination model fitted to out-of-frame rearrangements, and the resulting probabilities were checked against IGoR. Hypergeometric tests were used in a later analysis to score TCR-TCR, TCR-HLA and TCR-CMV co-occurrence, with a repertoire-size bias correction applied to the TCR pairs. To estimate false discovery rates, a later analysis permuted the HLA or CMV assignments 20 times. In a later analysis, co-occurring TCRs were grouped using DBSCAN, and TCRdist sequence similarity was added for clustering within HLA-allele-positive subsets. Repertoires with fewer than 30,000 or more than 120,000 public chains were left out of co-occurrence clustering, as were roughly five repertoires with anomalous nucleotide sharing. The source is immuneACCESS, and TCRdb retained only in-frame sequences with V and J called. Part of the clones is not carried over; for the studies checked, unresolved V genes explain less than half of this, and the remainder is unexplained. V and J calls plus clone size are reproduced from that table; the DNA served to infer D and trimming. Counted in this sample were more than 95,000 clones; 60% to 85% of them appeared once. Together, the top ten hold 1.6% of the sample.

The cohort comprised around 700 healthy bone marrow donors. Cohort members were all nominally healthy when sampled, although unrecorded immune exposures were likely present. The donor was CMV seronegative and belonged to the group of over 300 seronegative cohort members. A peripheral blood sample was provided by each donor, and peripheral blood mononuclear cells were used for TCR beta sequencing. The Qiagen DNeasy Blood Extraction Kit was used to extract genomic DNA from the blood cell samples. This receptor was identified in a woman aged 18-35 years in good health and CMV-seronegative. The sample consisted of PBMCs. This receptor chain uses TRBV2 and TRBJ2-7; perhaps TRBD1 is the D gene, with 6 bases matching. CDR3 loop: CASRGGSRGPPPEQYF. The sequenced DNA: TGTGCCAGCAGAGGTGGGAGCAGGGGACCTCCCCCCGAGCAGTACTTC. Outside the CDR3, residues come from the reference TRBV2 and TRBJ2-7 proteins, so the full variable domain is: EPEVTQTPSHQVTQMGQEVILRCVPISNHLYFYWYRQILGQKVEFLVSFYNNEISEKSEIFDDQFSVERPDGSNFTLKIRSTKLEDSAMYFCASRGGSRGPPPEQYFGPGTRLTVT.